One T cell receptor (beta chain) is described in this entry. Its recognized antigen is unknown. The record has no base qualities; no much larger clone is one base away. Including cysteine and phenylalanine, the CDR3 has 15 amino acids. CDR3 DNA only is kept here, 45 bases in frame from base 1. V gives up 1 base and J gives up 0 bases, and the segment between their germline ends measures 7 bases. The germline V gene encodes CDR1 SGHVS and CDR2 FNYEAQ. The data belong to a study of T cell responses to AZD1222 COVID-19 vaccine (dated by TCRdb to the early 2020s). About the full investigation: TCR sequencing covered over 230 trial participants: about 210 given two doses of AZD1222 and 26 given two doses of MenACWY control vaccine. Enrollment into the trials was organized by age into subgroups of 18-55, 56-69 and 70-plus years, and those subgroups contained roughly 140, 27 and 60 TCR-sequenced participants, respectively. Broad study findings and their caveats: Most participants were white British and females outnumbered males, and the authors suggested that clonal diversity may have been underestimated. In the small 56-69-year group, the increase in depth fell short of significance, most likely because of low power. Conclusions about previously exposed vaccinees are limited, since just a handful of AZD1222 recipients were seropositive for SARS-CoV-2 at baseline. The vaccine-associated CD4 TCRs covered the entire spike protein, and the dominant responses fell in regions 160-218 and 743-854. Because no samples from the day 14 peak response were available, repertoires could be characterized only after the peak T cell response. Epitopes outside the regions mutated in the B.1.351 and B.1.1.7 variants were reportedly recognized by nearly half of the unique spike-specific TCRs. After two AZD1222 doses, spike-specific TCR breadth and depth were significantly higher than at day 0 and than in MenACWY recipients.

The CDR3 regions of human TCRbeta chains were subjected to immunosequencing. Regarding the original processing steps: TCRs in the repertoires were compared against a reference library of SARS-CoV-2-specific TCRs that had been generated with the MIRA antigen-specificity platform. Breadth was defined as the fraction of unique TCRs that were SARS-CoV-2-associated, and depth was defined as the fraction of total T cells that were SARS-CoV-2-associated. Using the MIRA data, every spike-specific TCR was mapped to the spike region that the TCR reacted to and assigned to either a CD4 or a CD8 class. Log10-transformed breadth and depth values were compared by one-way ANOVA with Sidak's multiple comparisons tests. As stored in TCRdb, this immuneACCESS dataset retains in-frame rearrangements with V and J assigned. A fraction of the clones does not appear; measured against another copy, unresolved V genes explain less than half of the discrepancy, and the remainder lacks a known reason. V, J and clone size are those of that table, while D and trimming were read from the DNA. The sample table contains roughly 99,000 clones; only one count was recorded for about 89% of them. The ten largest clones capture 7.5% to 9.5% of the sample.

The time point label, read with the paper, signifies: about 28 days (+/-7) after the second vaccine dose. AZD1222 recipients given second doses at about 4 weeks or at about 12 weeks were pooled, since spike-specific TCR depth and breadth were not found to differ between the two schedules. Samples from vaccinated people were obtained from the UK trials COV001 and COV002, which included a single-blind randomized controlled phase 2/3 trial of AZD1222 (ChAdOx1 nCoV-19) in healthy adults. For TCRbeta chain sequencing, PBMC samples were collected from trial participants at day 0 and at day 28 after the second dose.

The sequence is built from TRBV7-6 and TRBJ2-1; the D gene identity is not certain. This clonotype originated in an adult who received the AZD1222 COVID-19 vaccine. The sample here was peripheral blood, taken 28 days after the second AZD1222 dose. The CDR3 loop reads CASSLGGTSYNEQFF. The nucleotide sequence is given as TGTGCCAGCAGCTTAGGTGGTACCTCCTACAATGAGCAGTTCTTC. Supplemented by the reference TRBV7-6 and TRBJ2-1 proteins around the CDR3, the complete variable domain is GAGVSQSPRYKVTKRGQDVALRCDPISGHVSLYWYRQALGQGPEFLTYFNYEAQQDKSGLPNDRFSAERPEGSISTLTIQRTEQRDSAMYRCASSLGGTSYNEQFFGPGTRLTVL.